The present T cell receptor (beta chain) was sequenced within a study of technical replicates of blood from a few donors. This CDR3 comprises 14 residues. With 5 bases removed from V and 5 bases from J, the gap between germline ends came to 15 bases. Germline V gene lookup returns CDR1 SGHTA and CDR2 FQGTGA. Method: immunoSEQ multiplex PCR; TCRdb's copy keeps in-frame clones and lacks some. The sample lists approximately 70,000 clones; 95% to 97% were seen once. This TCR was recovered from a human donor in good health. Sequenced sample: T cells isolated from PBMCs. This chain joins TRBV7-3 and TRBJ2-5; weak D call: TRBD2 (5 bases). The CDR3 nucleotides are TGTGCCAGCAGCAGCCTTAGGGAGAGGGAGACCCAGTACTTC. It translates to CASSSLRERETQYF.